The rows below give T cell receptor beta chains drawn from one sample of a study of metastatic and nonmetastatic thyroid tumors. Through MiXCR, TCRdb re-clonotyped the PCR reads. Of about 7,200 clones in the sample, 35% to 40% are singletons; the top ten hold roughly 40%. Sequences were obtained from tumor tissue. The receptor source for this set is a female donor with papillary thyroid cancer or a benign thyroid nodule (not recorded which). Some clones in this sample may be carry-over from other donors' samples. Each CDR3 is given with its conserved first and last residue.

j_gene	v_gene	len	CDR3aa
TRBJ2-3	TRBV5-1	17	CASSLVWVAQVGDTQYF
TRBJ2-7	TRBV27	17	CASSPRDRPNVGYEQYF
TRBJ2-7	TRBV7-2	15	CASSLAGSGSYEQYF
TRBJ2-3	TRBV4-3	18	CASSQAPSAGGSTDTQYF
TRBJ2-2	TRBV4-2	15	CASSQGTGDTGELFF
TRBJ1-6	TRBV5-1	15	CASSLREGTGSPLHF
TRBJ1-5	TRBV20-1	15	CSARRSGHSNQPQHF
TRBJ2-3	TRBV2	15	CASSYASQTTDTQYF
TRBJ2-6	TRBV7-9	14	CASNYRPGANVLTF
TRBJ1-1	TRBV7-9	11	CASSRGDEAFF
TRBJ2-7	TRBV4-1	14	CASSQEREAHEQYF
TRBJ2-7	TRBV11-3	11	CASSPSYEQYF
TRBJ1-1	TRBV6-1	13	CASSPQGATEAFF
TRBJ1-5	TRBV20-1	13	CSARGVHNQPQHF
TRBJ2-2	TRBV9	15	CASSVEPSNTGELFF
TRBJ2-2	TRBV25-1	13	CASRDGYTGELFF
TRBJ2-7	TRBV27	17	CASSFNATGLESYEQYF
TRBJ2-6	TRBV6-1	15	CASSALAWGANVLTF
TRBJ2-3	TRBV2	13	CASRGTSTDTQYF
TRBJ2-7	TRBV7-2	16	CASSLASSGSSYEQYF
TRBJ2-7	TRBV7-3	12	CASSLTGNEQYF
TRBJ2-1	TRBV27	16	CASSPPPSGYTWEQFF
TRBJ2-2	TRBV7-8	17	CASSYRMGGDLTGELFF
TRBJ2-3	TRBV6-4	13	CASSEREQDTQYF
TRBJ2-2	TRBV5-8	14	CASSFWGYHGELFF
TRBJ2-1	TRBV27	16	CASSKPGQGTYNEQFF
TRBJ2-6	TRBV5-4	18	CASSLVGAMKTGANVLTF
TRBJ2-7	TRBV4-1	13	CASSPAGCYEQYF
TRBJ2-3	TRBV9	15	CASSAGTSVTDTQYF
TRBJ2-1	TRBV5-1	15	CASSLGAGWYNEQFF
TRBJ2-7	TRBV20-1	14	CSARDDPRGYEQYF
TRBJ2-7	TRBV5-6	16	CASSLDGAGGSYEQYF
TRBJ2-1	TRBV7-2	14	CASSPDRVYNEQFF
TRBJ1-1	TRBV20-1	15	CSASGRVQVCTEAFF
TRBJ1-5	TRBV18	13	CASSPDRNQPQHF
TRBJ2-7	TRBV6-1	14	CASSLGRQSDEQYF
TRBJ1-1	TRBV12-3/TRBV12-4	12	CASSLSATEAFF
TRBJ2-7	TRBV27	17	CASSLSSPGTLSYEQYF
TRBJ2-1	TRBV7-6	15	CASSLDQGPYNEQFF
TRBJ2-7	TRBV20-1	15	CSASHSSSMIREQYF
TRBJ1-2	TRBV2	13	CASLGQGFSGYTF
TRBJ2-7	TRBV12-3/TRBV12-4	13	CASSFWEGAEQYF
TRBJ1-3	TRBV25-1	14	CASSGDRGRDTIYF
TRBJ1-1	TRBV5-1	14	CASSLGWGGTEAFF
TRBJ1-2	TRBV27	14	CASSGGQGRRGYTF
TRBJ2-7	TRBV20-1	11	CTERETYEQYF
TRBJ1-1	TRBV20-1	12	CSARARTFEAFF
TRBJ2-3	TRBV9	13	CASSVAAGDTQYF
TRBJ2-3	TRBV12-3/TRBV12-4	15	CASSLIAGGPDTQYF
TRBJ2-7	TRBV10-3	13	CAISEHRGYEQYF
TRBJ2-7	TRBV5-8	14	CASSRAGGAGEQYF
TRBJ1-4	TRBV4-2	18	CASSQGRQGFTTNEKLFF
TRBJ2-7	TRBV19	14	CASSIAGGRREQYF
TRBJ1-1	TRBV27	14	CASSDSSENTEAFF
TRBJ2-1	TRBV20-1	17	CSAREPRDFRHSNEQFF
TRBJ2-7	TRBV5-1	16	CASSLVGTGMPYEQYF
TRBJ2-7	TRBV11-2	13	CASSFRVLYEQYF